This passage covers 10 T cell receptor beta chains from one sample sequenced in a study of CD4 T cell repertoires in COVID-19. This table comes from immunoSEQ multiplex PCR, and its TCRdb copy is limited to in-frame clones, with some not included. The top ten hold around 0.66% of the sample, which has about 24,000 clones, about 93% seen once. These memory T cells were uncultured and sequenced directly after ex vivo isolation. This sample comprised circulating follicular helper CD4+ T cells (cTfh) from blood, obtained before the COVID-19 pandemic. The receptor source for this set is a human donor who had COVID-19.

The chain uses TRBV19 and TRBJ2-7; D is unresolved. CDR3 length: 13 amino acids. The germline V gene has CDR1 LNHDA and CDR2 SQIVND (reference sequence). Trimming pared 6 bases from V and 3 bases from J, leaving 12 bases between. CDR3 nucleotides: TGTGCCAGTAGCTCGGAGTGGAACTACGAGCAGTACTTC. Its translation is CASSSEWNYEQYF. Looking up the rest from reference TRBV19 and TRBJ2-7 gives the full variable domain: DGGITQSPKYLFRKEGQNVTLSCEQNLNHDAMYWYRQDPGQGLRLIYYSQIVNDFQKGDIAEGYSVSREKKESFPLTVTSAQKNPTAFYLCASSSEWNYEQYFGPGTRLTVT.

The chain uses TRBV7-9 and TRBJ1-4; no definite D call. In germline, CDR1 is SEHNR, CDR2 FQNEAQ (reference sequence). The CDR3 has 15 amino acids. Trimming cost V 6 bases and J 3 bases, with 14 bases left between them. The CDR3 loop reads CASSQLNTANEKLFF. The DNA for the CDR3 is TGTGCCAGCAGTCAACTAAACACCGCTAATGAAAAACTGTTTTTT.

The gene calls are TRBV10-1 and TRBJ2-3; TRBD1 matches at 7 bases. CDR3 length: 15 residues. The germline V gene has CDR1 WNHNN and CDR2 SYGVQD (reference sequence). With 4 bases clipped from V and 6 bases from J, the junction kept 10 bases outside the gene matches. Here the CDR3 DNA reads TGCGCCAGCAGTGTTACCAGGGGGACGTTGGATACGCAGTATTTT. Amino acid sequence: CASSVTRGTLDTQYF.

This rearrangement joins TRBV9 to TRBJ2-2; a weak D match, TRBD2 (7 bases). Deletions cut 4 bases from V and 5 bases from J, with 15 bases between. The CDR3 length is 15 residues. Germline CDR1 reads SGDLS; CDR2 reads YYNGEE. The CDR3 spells CASSNEGGVTGELFF. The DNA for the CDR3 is TGTGCCAGCAGCAACGAGGGGGGGGTGACCGGGGAGCTGTTTTTT.

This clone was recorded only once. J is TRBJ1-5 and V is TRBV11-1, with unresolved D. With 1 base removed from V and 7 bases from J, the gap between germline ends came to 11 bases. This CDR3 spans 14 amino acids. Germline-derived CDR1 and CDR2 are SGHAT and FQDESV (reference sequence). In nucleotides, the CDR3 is TGTGCCAGCAGCTTAGATGGTTCGGTCCAGCCCCAGCATTTT. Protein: CASSLDGSVQPQHF.

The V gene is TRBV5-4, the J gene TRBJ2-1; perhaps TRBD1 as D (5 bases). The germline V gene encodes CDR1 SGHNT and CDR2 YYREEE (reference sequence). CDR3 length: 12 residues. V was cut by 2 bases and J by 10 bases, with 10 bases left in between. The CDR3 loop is CASSLTQGEQFF. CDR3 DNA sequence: TGTGCCAGCAGCTTAACCCAGGGAGAGCAGTTCTTC.

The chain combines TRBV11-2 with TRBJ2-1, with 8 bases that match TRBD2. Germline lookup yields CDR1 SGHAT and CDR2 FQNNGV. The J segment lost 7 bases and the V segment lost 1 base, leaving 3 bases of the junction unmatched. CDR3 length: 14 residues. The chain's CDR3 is CASSLAGGPNEQFF. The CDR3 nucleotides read TGTGCCAGCAGCTTAGCGGGAGGGCCGAATGAGCAGTTCTTC.

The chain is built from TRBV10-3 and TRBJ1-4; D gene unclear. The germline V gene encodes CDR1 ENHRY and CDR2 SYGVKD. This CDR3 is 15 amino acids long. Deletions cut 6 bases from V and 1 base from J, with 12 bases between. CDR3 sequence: CAISPEGGTNEKLFF. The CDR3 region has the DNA TGTGCCATCAGCCCGGAGGGAGGAACTAATGAAAAACTGTTTTTT.

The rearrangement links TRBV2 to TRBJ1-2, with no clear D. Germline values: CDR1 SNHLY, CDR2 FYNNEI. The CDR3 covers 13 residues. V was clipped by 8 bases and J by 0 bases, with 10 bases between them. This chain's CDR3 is CASVASPNYGYTF. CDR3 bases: TGTGCCAGCGTGGCCAGTCCTAACTATGGCTACACCTTC.

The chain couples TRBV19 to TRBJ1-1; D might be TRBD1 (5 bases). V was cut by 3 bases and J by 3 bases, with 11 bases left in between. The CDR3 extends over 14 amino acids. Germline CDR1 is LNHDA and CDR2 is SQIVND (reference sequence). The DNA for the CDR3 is TGTGCCAGTAGTATCAGGCAGGGCGACACTGAAGCTTTCTTT. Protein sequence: CASSIRQGDTEAFF.